These 7 T cell receptor beta chains share one sample of origin, sequenced in a study of T cell repertoires in cytomegalovirus infection. These receptors have no identified antigens. TCRdb passed the reads through MiXCR, listing each CDR3 protein once. Of 700,000 to 850,000 distinct CDR3 sequences in the sample, approximately 32% were seen once. Sequences were derived from cultured CD8+ T cells from PBMCs, sampled from culture after CMV antigen stimulation. The receptors stem from a human donor in good health (CMV status not recorded). Some clones in this sample may be carry-over from other donors' samples.

The rearrangement joins TRBV12-3 or TRBV12-4 to TRBJ1-4; 7 bases line up with TRBD1. V lost 3 bases and J lost 8; bases outside the gene matches: 6. The CDR3 loop spans 14 amino acids. CDR3 DNA: TGTGCCAGCAGTTTTAAGGGGGCTGGGGAAAAACTGTTTTTT. It yields the protein CASSFKGAGEKLFF.

This clonotype has only a few counts. The CDR3 spells CASSPKDSYEQYF. Here the CDR3 DNA reads TGTGCCAGCAGCCCGAAAGACAGCTACGAGCAGTACTTC. V is TRBV11-2 and J is TRBJ2-7; tentatively, D is TRBD1 (5 bases). CDR1 and CDR2 (germline): SGHAT, FQNNGV. The CDR3 sequence is 13 residues long. Trimming cost V 5 bases and J 3 bases, with 11 bases left between them.

This clonotype appeared a few times. The chain joins TRBV19 to TRBJ2-5; D gene ambiguous. Trimming shortened V by 5 bases and J by 7 bases, and 5 bases separated the two germline ends. CDR3 length: 10 residues. Germline V gene data show CDR1 as LNHDA and CDR2 as SQIVND (reference sequence). The CDR3 DNA is TGTGCCAGTAGTGATGGGACCCAGTACTTC. Amino acids: CASSDGTQYF.

About this clonotype: Since a much larger clone is just one base distant, this may be a read error. The chain has TRBV7-9 and TRBJ2-5, with TRBD1 matching over 10 bases. CDR3 size: 16 residues. Germline CDR1 reads SEHNR; CDR2 reads FQNEAQ (reference sequence). The chain's CDR3 is CANSTGTGEAQETQYF. In DNA form, the CDR3 reads TGTGCCAACAGCACCGGGACAGGGGAGGCCCAAGAGACCCAGTACTTC.

In its sample, this clonotype was seen many times. The chain couples TRBV7-2 to TRBJ2-5, with TRBD2 matching over 12 bases. The V gene end was trimmed by 4 bases and the J gene end by 1 base; junction bases not matched to a gene: 4. The CDR3 loop spans 16 amino acids. The germline V gene has CDR1 SGHTA and CDR2 FQGNSA. Here the CDR3 DNA reads TGTGCCAGCAGCTCTAGCGGGGGGGGAAGCCAAGAGACCCAGTACTTC. Its protein is CASSSSGGGSQETQYF.

This clonotype has ten or more counts. The V call is TRBV7-9, the J call TRBJ1-1; D possibly corresponds to TRBD1 (6 bases). The CDR3 contains 14 residues. V lost 5 bases, J lost 0 bases, and 10 bases lay in between. The germline V gene has CDR1 SEHNR and CDR2 FQNEAQ (reference sequence). CDR3 coding DNA: TGTGCCAGCAGCAGGGGGGGAATGAACACTGAAGCTTTCTTT. Amino acids: CASSRGGMNTEAFF.

The chain has TRBV6-1 and TRBJ2-4; 7 bases align to TRBD2. CDR1 is MNHNS and CDR2 is SASEGT in the germline V gene. Trimming cost V 4 bases and J 6 bases; bases outside gene matches: 0. The CDR3 has 12 amino acids. The chain's CDR3 is CASSGGGNIQYF. The DNA of the CDR3 is TGTGCCAGCAGTGGCGGGGGAAACATTCAGTACTTC.